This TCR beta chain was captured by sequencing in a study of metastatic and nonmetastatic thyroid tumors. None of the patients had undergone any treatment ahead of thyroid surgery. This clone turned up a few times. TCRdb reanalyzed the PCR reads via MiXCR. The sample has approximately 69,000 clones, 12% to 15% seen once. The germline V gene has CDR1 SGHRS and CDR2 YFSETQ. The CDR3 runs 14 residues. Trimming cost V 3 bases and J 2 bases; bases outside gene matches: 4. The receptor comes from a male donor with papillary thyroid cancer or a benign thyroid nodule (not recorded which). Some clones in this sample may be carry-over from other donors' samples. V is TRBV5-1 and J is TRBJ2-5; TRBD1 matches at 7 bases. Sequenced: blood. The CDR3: CASSWGQKQETQYF. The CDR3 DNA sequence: TGCGCCAGCAGCTGGGGACAGAAACAAGAGACCCAGTACTTC.